Below are 29 T cell receptor beta chains sequenced from a single sample in a study of shared clonotypes between healthy human individuals. Some clones are missing from TCRdb's copy, which holds only in-frame ones; the method was immunoSEQ multiplex PCR. The sample holds 450,000 to 500,000 clones; about 85% are singletons and the top ten take about 12%. Input material: PBMCs. The receptors originated from a woman aged 40 to 50 in good health. Some clones in this sample may be carry-over from other donors' samples.

V and J are TRBV6-6 and TRBJ1-5; D is unclear. V shed 0 bases and J shed 0 bases, with 9 bases lying between them. CDR3 length: 16 amino acids. Looked up from germline, CDR1 is MNHNY and CDR2 is SVGAGI (reference sequence). The CDR3: CASSYSTAGSNQPQHF. The CDR3 DNA sequence: TGTGCCAGCAGTTACTCGACGGCAGGTAGCAATCAGCCCCAGCATTTT.

V gene TRBV10-1 combines with J gene TRBJ2-7; D might be TRBD1 or TRBD2, each matching 5 bases. CDR1 and CDR2 (germline): WNHNN, SYGVQD (reference sequence). CDR3 length equals 12 residues. V was trimmed by 4 bases and J by 7 bases, leaving 11 bases between them. CDR3 nucleotide sequence: TGCGCCAGCAGTGGGGGGATAGGTGAGCAGTACTTC. This codes for CASSGGIGEQYF.

The chain combines TRBV11-3 with TRBJ2-3; no clear D gene. V shed 8 bases and J shed 1 base, with 10 bases lying between them. CDR1 and CDR2 from the germline V gene are SGHNT and YENEEA. The CDR3 spans 13 residues. Here the CDR3 reads CASRRAGTDTQYF. Here the CDR3 DNA reads TGTGCCAGCCGTAGAGCTGGCACAGATACGCAGTATTTT.

In the case of this clone: A far bigger clonotype differs at one base, so this is likely a read error. The chain uses TRBV2 and TRBJ1-1, with D perhaps matching TRBD1 (5 bases). Germline loops: CDR1 SNHLY, CDR2 FYNNEI. This CDR3 region has 15 residues. Trimming removed 5 bases at V and 3 bases at J, with 16 bases between. CDR3 sequence: CASSPRGRCYTEAFF. CDR3 coding DNA: TGTGCCAGCAGTCCTCGGGGCAGGTGCTACACTGAAGCTTTCTTT.

V gene TRBV7-6 combines with J gene TRBJ2-7; a possible D gene is TRBD1 (6 bases). V dropped 4 bases and J dropped 3 bases, with 10 bases sitting between them. This CDR3 is 13 amino acids long. Germline V lookup: CDR1 SGHVS, CDR2 FNYEAQ. The CDR3: CASSSQQGYEQYF. As DNA, the CDR3 is TGTGCCAGCAGCTCCCAACAGGGCTACGAGCAGTACTTC.

This sequence joins TRBV5-1 and TRBJ2-1; 7 nucleotides align to TRBD1. This CDR3 comprises 15 residues. The J segment lost 5 bases and the V segment lost 0 bases, leaving 5 bases of the junction unmatched. Germline assignment: CDR1 SGHRS and CDR2 YFSETQ. Here the CDR3 reads CASSLVATGNNEQFF. The CDR3 DNA reads TGCGCCAGCAGCTTGGTCGCGACAGGGAACAATGAGCAGTTCTTC.

The rearrangement joins TRBV15 to TRBJ2-3; D not resolved. Trimming took off 7 bases at V and 3 bases at J, with 11 bases between the two ends. This CDR3 spans 13 amino acids. Germline loops: CDR1 LNHNV, CDR2 YYDKDF (reference sequence). In nucleotides, the CDR3 is TGTGCCACCACCGGGCTAGGGACAGATACGCAGTATTTT. It is translated as CATTGLGTDTQYF.

There are a few counts of this clone. The chain carries TRBV29-1 and TRBJ2-1; a weak D match, TRBD1 (6 bases). The ends were cut back, 4 bases at V and 6 bases at J, with 25 bases in the middle. Germline assignment: CDR1 SQVTM and CDR2 ANQGSEA. The CDR3 is made up of 17 amino acids. In DNA, the CDR3 is TGCAGCGTTGTTTTGGGAGTACGTGGTTCAGGGGCCAATGAGCAGTTCTTC. Translation gives CSVVLGVRGSGANEQFF.

J is TRBJ1-1 and V is TRBV28; no firm D call. This CDR3 comprises 14 residues. The germline gives CDR1 MDHEN, CDR2 SYDVKM. V lost 5 bases and J lost 2, with 12 bases in between. The CDR3 sequence is CASSQEYSNTEAFF. For the CDR3, the DNA is TGTGCCAGCAGTCAAGAATATTCCAACACTGAAGCTTTCTTT.

This clone has more than one count but fewer than ten. This probably arose from a read error, given a far larger clone one base away. The sample contains more than one DNA sequence encoding this CDR3. The rearrangement uses TRBV4-3 and TRBJ1-5; TRBD1 matches 7 bases. The CDR3 covers 16 residues. From germline, CDR1 is LGHNA and CDR2 YSLEER. Here the CDR3 reads CASSQDSRQGYQPQHF. CDR3 coding DNA: TGCGCCAGTAGCCAAGATTCGAGACAGGGTTATCAGCCCCAGCATTTT.

This sequence joins TRBV4-3 and TRBJ2-1; D uncertain. The CDR3 extends over 15 amino acids. CDR1 LGHNA and CDR2 YSLEER come from the germline V gene. The V end lost 0 bases, the J end lost 3 bases, and 9 bases lay between the germline ends. CDR3 nucleotide sequence: TGCGCCAGCAGCCAAGATTATCCCTACTACAATGAGCAGTTCTTC. This sequence encodes CASSQDYPYYNEQFF.

In this sample, this clone turned up once. With a far larger clone one base away, a read error is the likely cause. The rearrangement links TRBV18 to TRBJ2-2; D gene ambiguous. Germline V gene data show CDR1 as KGHSH and CDR2 as LQKENI. CDR3 length: 14 amino acids. DNA for the CDR3: TGTGCCAGCTCATCACCGCCGAACACCGGGGAGCTGTTTTTT. Its translation: CASSSPPNTGELFF. The whole variable domain, remainder taken from reference TRBV18 and TRBJ2-2, is NAGVMQNPRHLVRRRGQEARLRCSPMKGHSHVYWYRQLPEEGLKFMVYLQKENIIDESGMPKERFSAEFPKEGPSILRIQQVVRGDSAAYFCASSSPPNTGELFFGEGSRLTVL.

Details on this clone: Since a far larger clone is one base different, this is likely a read error. V usage is TRBV25-1 and J usage is TRBJ1-4, with TRBD1 identical over 8 bases. The V gene's germline CDR1 is MGHDK and CDR2 SYGVNS. CDR3 size: 15 residues. The CDR3 sequence is CASSEYTGGNEKLVF. CDR3 in DNA: TGTGCCAGCAGTGAATATACAGGGGGAAATGAAAAACTGGTTTTT.

The chain recombines TRBV7-3 with TRBJ2-2; D unresolved. The CDR3 has 14 amino acids. The V gene's germline CDR1 is SGHTA and CDR2 FQGTGA. The V and J ends lost 1 base and 4 bases respectively, with 7 bases between them. CDR3 sequence: CASSLKQTTGELFF. DNA for the CDR3: TGTGCCAGCAGCTTAAAGCAGACCACCGGGGAGCTGTTTTTT.

The rearrangement joins TRBV28 to TRBJ1-2, with D perhaps matching TRBD1 (5 bases). The CDR3 totals 13 residues. Trimming left V 4 bases short and J 7 bases short, with 13 bases between. Germline-derived CDR1 and CDR2 are MDHEN and SYDVKM. Written as DNA, the CDR3 is TGTGCCAGCAGTTGGGGCGGACATCTTGGCTACACCTTC. Its protein is CASSWGGHLGYTF.

The V call is TRBV30, the J call TRBJ2-7; D possibly corresponds to TRBD1 (5 bases). This CDR3 has 12 residues. CDR1 is GTSNPN and CDR2 is SVGIG in the germline V gene (reference sequence). V shed 4 bases and J shed 4 bases, with 11 bases lying between them. The CDR3 region is CAWTPGRYEQYF. CDR3 bases: TGTGCCTGGACCCCAGGGCGTTACGAGCAGTACTTC.

The chain combines TRBV29-1 with TRBJ2-2; 9 bases are a match to TRBD1. Trimming at V came to 7 bases and at J to 3 bases, leaving 12 bases not matched to a gene. Looked up from germline, CDR1 is SQVTM and CDR2 is ANQGSEA. The CDR3 is made up of 16 amino acids. CDR3 DNA sequence: TGCAGCGGACAACTCGGACAGGGGAGATACACCGGGGAGCTGTTTTTT. This encodes CSGQLGQGRYTGELFF.

The rearrangement links TRBV7-2 to TRBJ1-3; D is uncertain. CDR3 size: 16 residues. Germline CDR1 reads SGHTA; CDR2 reads FQGNSA. Between the trimmed V and J ends, which lost 7 bases and 3 bases, there was a span of 19 bases. The CDR3 nucleotides are TGTGCCAGCACCCGTAAAAGCTGGGGAGATGGAAACACCATATATTTT. It translates to CASTRKSWGDGNTIYF.

This chain uses TRBV7-2 with TRBJ2-5; D unresolved. CDR3 length: 11 residues. V was cut by 5 bases and J by 2 bases, with 3 bases left in between. Germline V gene sequence: CDR1 SGHTA, CDR2 FQGNSA. The CDR3 DNA is TGTGCCAGCAGCCCTCAAGAGACCCAGTACTTC. Protein sequence: CASSPQETQYF.

J is TRBJ2-7 and V is TRBV28; 7 bases agree with TRBD1. Unmatched junction bases numbered 7, after V lost 5 bases and J lost 3 bases. The CDR3 spans 14 residues. Germline CDR1 reads MDHEN; CDR2 reads SYDVKM. CDR3 DNA: TGTGCCAGCAGTCCCCCGGCAGGGGGCTACGAGCAGTACTTC. Translation: CASSPPAGGYEQYF.

This clone was detected once. The chain has TRBV7-6 and TRBJ2-2; the D gene could be TRBD1 or TRBD2 (5 bases each). The V gene's germline CDR1 is SGHVS and CDR2 FNYEAQ. Trimming left V 6 bases short and J 3 bases short, with 11 bases between. The CDR3 length is 14 residues. Here the CDR3 reads CASRVGPDTGELFF. Written as DNA, the CDR3 is TGTGCCAGCAGGGTGGGACCGGACACCGGGGAGCTGTTTTTT.

The rearrangement uses TRBV7-9 and TRBJ2-5; 7 positions agree with TRBD1. In germline, CDR1 is SEHNR, CDR2 FQNEAQ (reference sequence). Trimming took 3 bases from V and 0 from J; bases not matched to a gene: 7. CDR3 length equals 16 residues. CDR3: CASSFGDRQYQETQYF. Written as DNA, the CDR3 is TGTGCCAGCAGCTTTGGGGACAGACAGTACCAAGAGACCCAGTACTTC.

This clone was recorded at least ten times. The chain carries TRBV5-4 and TRBJ1-5; tentatively, D is TRBD1 (5 bases). Germline values: CDR1 SGHNT, CDR2 YYREEE (reference sequence). The V end was cut by 0 bases, the J end by 1 base, with 14 bases between. This CDR3 contains 17 residues. The CDR3 loop is CASSLGRERPSNQPQHF. CDR3 in DNA: TGTGCCAGCAGCTTGGGCAGGGAGAGACCAAGCAATCAGCCCCAGCATTTT.

This clone was found once. The V and J genes are TRBV6-7 and TRBJ2-5; weak D call: TRBD2 (6 bases). TRBV6-7 is labeled an ORF, and its function is uncertain. V gave up 4 bases and J gave up 2 bases, with 17 bases separating them. There are 16 residues in the CDR3. The CDR3 spells CASSCPQGRRQETQYF. DNA for the CDR3: TGTGCCAGCAGTTGCCCCCAAGGGAGGCGGCAAGAGACCCAGTACTTC.

In regard to this clone: A far bigger clonotype differs at one base, so this is likely a read error. The CDR3 reads CAGSVTGEGPNEQYF. The CDR3, as DNA: TGTGCCGGCAGTGTCACAGGGGAAGGACCTAACGAGCAGTACTTC. The chain joins TRBV6-1 to TRBJ2-7; 7 nucleotides align to TRBD1. The CDR3 loop spans 15 amino acids. Germline loops: CDR1 MNHNS, CDR2 SASEGT.

This rearrangement joins TRBV5-1 to TRBJ2-2, with 14 bases fitting TRBD2. Per the germline V gene, CDR1 is SGHRS and CDR2 is YFSETQ. The ends lost 4 bases at V and 7 bases at J; junction bases unmatched: 6. The CDR3 runs 16 residues. CDR3 amino acids: CASSPFGLAGGGELFF. CDR3 DNA: TGCGCCAGCAGCCCCTTCGGACTAGCGGGAGGCGGGGAGCTGTTTTTT. Variable domain in full (rest from reference TRBV5-1 and TRBJ2-2): KAGVTQTPRYLIKTRGQQVTLSCSPISGHRSVSWYQQTPGQGLQFLFEYFSETQRNKGNFPGRFSGRQFSNSRSEMNVSTLELGDSALYLCASSPFGLAGGGELFFGEGSRLTVL.

The chain joins TRBV4-2 to TRBJ2-1; maybe TRBD1 (6 bases). Germline V gene sequence: CDR1 LGHNA, CDR2 YNFKEQ. V was pared by 0 bases and J by 8 bases, with 11 bases between. The CDR3 is made up of 14 amino acids. Written as DNA, the CDR3 is TGTGCCAGCAGCCAAGAACAGGGTGACGATGAGCAGTTCTTC. Amino acids: CASSQEQGDDEQFF.

This chain links TRBV7-9 with TRBJ2-1, with 10 bases fitting TRBD2. Per germline, CDR1 SEHNR and CDR2 FQNEAQ (reference sequence). The CDR3 runs to 16 residues. J gave up 9 bases and V 1 base, and 9 bases lay outside the gene matches. The CDR3 is CASSLEGLAGATEQFF. The CDR3 DNA is TGTGCCAGCAGCTTAGAAGGGCTAGCGGGAGCAACTGAGCAGTTCTTC.

Remarks on this clone: This sequence is one base from a far larger clone and is likely a read error. The CDR3 ends on some other residue instead of the conserved phenylalanine or tryptophan, so this is likely a read error. The chain employs TRBV15 and TRBJ1-5; the D is unclear. In germline, CDR1 is LNHNV, CDR2 YYDKDF (reference sequence). This CDR3 comprises 13 residues. V lost 5 bases and J lost 3, with 8 bases in between. CDR3 protein: CATSPGYNQPQHS. CDR3 DNA: TGTGCCACCAGCCCCGGGTACAATCAGCCCCAGCATTCT.